This T cell receptor (beta chain) was captured by sequencing in a study of identical twins. Comment on this clonotype: The antigen is not known.

V gave up 4 bases and J gave up 3 bases, with 10 bases separating them. This CDR3 comprises 14 residues. One entry per CDR3 protein, called by TCRdb with MiXCR from the 5' RACE reads. This sample has under 500,000 distinct CDR3 sequences, with around an eighth found just once. General study points: Whereas memory repertoires showed no such difference, abundant cord blood beta clonotypes carried fewer insertions. Cross-sectional statistics, not tracking of the same donors, supported the conclusions.

This sample also appeared in a second study, on yellow fever vaccine responses in identical twins.

This sequence joins TRBV12-3 or TRBV12-4 and TRBJ2-1; unclear D gene. Sequenced material: CD4+ T cells sorted from blood. This sequence was found in a woman in her late teens or twenties in good health. CDR3 nucleotide sequence: TGTGCCAGCAGTTCGACTGGGTACTACAATGAGCAGTTCTTC. This gives the protein CASSSTGYYNEQFF.